A selection of T cell receptor beta chains follows, all from one sample in a study of vaccination and CD4 T cells after COVID-19. TCRdb reprocessed the PCR reads with MiXCR, giving one entry per CDR3 protein. Of about 9,200 distinct CDR3 sequences listed, roughly 50% are singletons. Their cognate antigens are unknown. Sequencing was done on a sample of CD4+ T cells from blood, cultured in vitro. The receptors originated from a human donor who had recovered from COVID-19. Both conserved end residues are part of each CDR3. The order of the fields is V gene, J gene, CDR3 protein.

>TRBV19|TRBJ2-5
CASSFRTGEETQYF
>TRBV28|TRBJ2-7
CASSGRREQYF
>TRBV7-6|TRBJ1-2
CASSLTSSQQLGGYTF
>TRBV18|TRBJ1-1
CASSGTGGAEAFF
>TRBV20-1|TRBJ1-6
CSATSSYNSPLHF
>TRBV20-1|TRBJ2-1
CSARHLKREPVNEQFF
>TRBV9|TRBJ1-2
CASSVEGLGDGYTF
>TRBV12-3/TRBV12-4|TRBJ1-5
CASSWTGGSNQPQHF
>TRBV5-4|TRBJ2-3
CASSRDTFTDTQYF
>TRBV21-1|TRBJ1-2
CASIGSSGGNYGYTF
>TRBV6-1|TRBJ1-2
CASGTGGSYGYTF
>TRBV11-2|TRBJ2-5
CASSLITAGGRETQYF
>TRBV7-9|TRBJ1-1
CASSRPGRINEAFF
>TRBV20-1|TRBJ1-2
CSARDYQGNYGYTF
>TRBV18|TRBJ1-2
CASSPLQGDGYTF
>TRBV27|TRBJ2-5
CASSIRGVQETQYF
>TRBV6-1|TRBJ2-3
CASSEGAASTDTQYF
>TRBV20-1|TRBJ2-7
CSAFAGTGPYEQYF
>TRBV27|TRBJ2-7
CASSLSTGGIYEQYF
>TRBV11-1|TRBJ1-2
CASTSGADPDYTF
>TRBV20-1|TRBJ2-7
CSADNLGLDTYEQYF
>TRBV6-5|TRBJ1-2
CASSYTDPNDYGYTF
>TRBV20-1|TRBJ2-3
CSARRPSTDTQYF
>TRBV19|TRBJ1-5
CASSAPGQGNQPQHF
>TRBV29-1|TRBJ1-1
CSVVGFGQTNTEAFF
>TRBV28|TRBJ2-7
CASRLSLAGGVGEQYF
>TRBV24-1|TRBJ2-2
CATSDYPAPGELFF
>TRBV15|TRBJ1-6
CATRDRANSPLHF
>TRBV6-1|TRBJ1-1
CASSDRNRAAANTEAFF
>TRBV18|TRBJ2-1
CASSPGLAGHTNEQFF
>TRBV20-1|TRBJ2-5
CSARGLFQETQYF
>TRBV6-2/TRBV6-3|TRBJ1-5
CASIGGKMAPSNLGNQPQHF
>TRBV7-6|TRBJ1-1
CASSLRDGNTEAFF
>TRBV6-5|TRBJ2-2
CASSSDRTNTGELFF
>TRBV20-1|TRBJ1-5
CSASGQKYSNQPQHF
>TRBV24-1|TRBJ2-5
CATSQSETQYF
>TRBV28|TRBJ1-2
CASSLKPQTYGYTF
>TRBV27|TRBJ2-5
CASSRGLAGGGETQYF
>TRBV7-3|TRBJ1-2
CASSPDATGAHGYTF
>TRBV20-1|TRBJ1-1
CSARPRLNTEAFF
>TRBV7-3|TRBJ2-3
CASSWYQADTQYF